The following is a T cell receptor (beta chain) sequence with its context. The antigen remains undetermined. The CDR3 loop spans 15 amino acids. Germline values: CDR1 KGHSH, CDR2 LQKENI. The J segment lost 6 bases and the V segment lost 4 bases, leaving 11 bases of the junction unmatched. The method was immunoSEQ multiplex PCR; TCRdb's version includes in-frame clones alone and lacks a portion of them. The sample shows about 2.4 million clones, roughly nine tenths of them seen only once. These data belong to a study of shared clonotypes between healthy human individuals. General study results and limits: Larger richness was generally estimated for naive than memory subsets.

V gene TRBV18 combines with J gene TRBJ1-2; 7 positions match TRBD1. Sequencing was performed on naive CD4+ T cells sorted from blood. The subset is: CD45RA+ positively selected. This TCR was recovered from a man aged 18 to 29 in good health. The chain's CDR3 is CASSLSYRDRDGYTF. DNA for the CDR3: TGTGCCAGCTCACTCAGCTACCGGGACAGAGATGGCTACACCTTC.